These T cell receptor beta chains were read from a single sample in a study of T cell changes during pregnancy in multiple sclerosis. Profiling relied on immunoSEQ multiplex PCR, and the TCRdb table lists in-frame clones only, not all of them. The table records approximately 42,000 clones, under 90% of them present only once. The specimen comprised CD4+ T cells from peripheral blood mononuclear cells, sampled before pregnancy. These TCRs come from a female donor with multiple sclerosis, enrolled in a pregnancy study. The CDR3 runs from the conserved cysteine through the conserved F or W. D genes are given only for firm matches. Expanded clones are given a class, and other clones once, few, many or no size at all.

J gene,clone size,D gene,V gene,CDR3 protein,CDR3 DNA
TRBJ1-2,.,TRBD1,TRBV6-1,CASTDTGGGYGYTF,TGTGCCAGCACTGACACAGGGGGAGGCTATGGCTACACCTTC
TRBJ1-1,.,TRBD1,TRBV29-1,CSVSQTGAGVNTEAFF,TGCAGCGTTTCTCAAACAGGGGCGGGCGTGAACACTGAAGCTTTCTTT
TRBJ1-2,.,.,TRBV5-3,CARQAPEDRSNYGYTF,TGTGCCAGACAAGCCCCGGAGGACAGATCTAACTATGGCTACACCTTC
TRBJ1-3,.,TRBD1,TRBV6-1,CASRTGGSGGNTIYF,TGTGCCAGCAGAACAGGGGGCTCGGGAGGAAACACCATATATTTT
TRBJ2-5,once,TRBD1,TRBV5-1,CASTQGAGEETQYF,TGCGCCAGCACGCAGGGGGCAGGTGAGGAGACCCAGTACTTC
TRBJ1-5,once,.,TRBV4-3,CASSQDLVPQPQHF,TGCGCCAGCAGCCAAGATCTAGTGCCACAGCCCCAGCATTTT
TRBJ1-1,.,.,TRBV4-1,CASSQDQGIMNTEAFF,TGCGCCAGCAGCCAAGATCAGGGTATTATGAACACTGAAGCTTTCTTT
TRBJ1-3,.,.,TRBV30,CAWSIGWEGVGNTIYF,TGTGCCTGGAGTATCGGTTGGGAAGGGGTTGGAAACACCATATATTTT
TRBJ1-2,.,TRBD1,TRBV5-1,CASSPEGALYGYTF,TGCGCCAGCAGCCCTGAGGGGGCCCTCTATGGCTACACCTTC
TRBJ1-2,.,.,TRBV10-2,CASRETGNDYGYTF,TGCGCCAGCAGAGAAACAGGGAATGACTATGGCTACACCTTC
TRBJ1-3,few,.,TRBV5-1,CASSFDRSKNTIYF,TGCGCCAGCAGCTTTGACAGGAGTAAAAACACCATATATTTT
TRBJ1-2,many,TRBD1,TRBV6-1,CASRGLTGGDDGYTF,TGTGCCAGCAGGGGACTGACAGGGGGCGATGATGGCTACACCTTC
TRBJ2-5,once,.,TRBV6-5,CASSYSGRGWETQYF,TGTGCCAGCAGTTACTCCGGCCGCGGATGGGAGACCCAGTACTTC
TRBJ1-4,.,TRBD1,TRBV5-6,CASSLQGAIGFEKLFF,TGTGCCAGCAGCTTGCAGGGGGCAATTGGGTTTGAAAAACTGTTTTTT
TRBJ1-2,.,.,TRBV9,CASSVEDTDVNYGYTF,TGTGCCAGCAGCGTCGAGGACACGGACGTTAACTATGGCTACACCTTC
TRBJ1-1,.,TRBD1,TRBV19,CASISGQGGSEAFF,TGTGCCAGTATCTCGGGACAGGGGGGTTCTGAAGCTTTCTTT
TRBJ1-1,.,TRBD1,TRBV19,CASSIGTGMNTEAFF,TGTGCCAGTAGTATCGGGACAGGCATGAACACTGAAGCTTTCTTT
TRBJ2-7,.,TRBD1,TRBV27,CASSHYPGQGAYEQYF,TGTGCCAGCAGCCATTATCCGGGACAGGGGGCCTACGAGCAGTACTTC
TRBJ1-1,.,.,TRBV7-6,CASSLRGAVSEAFF,TGTGCCAGCAGCTTAAGGGGCGCAGTCTCTGAAGCTTTCTTT
TRBJ1-2,.,.,TRBV27,CASSSSAGIHGYTF,TGTGCCAGCAGTTCCTCCGCAGGGATACATGGCTACACCTTC
TRBJ1-4,.,.,TRBV18,CASSPVQGDEKLFF,TGTGCCAGCTCACCAGTACAGGGCGATGAAAAACTGTTTTTT
TRBJ2-7,.,.,TRBV6-1,CASRGGAGTFEQYF,TGTGCCAGCCGAGGAGGGGCAGGGACTTTCGAGCAGTACTTC
TRBJ1-2,.,TRBD1,TRBV9,CASSEGAGGAYGYTF,TGTGCCAGCAGCGAGGGGGCGGGGGGCGCATATGGCTACACCTTC
TRBJ1-2,.,TRBD1,TRBV18,CASSPEGPGTAISGYTF,TGTGCCAGCTCACCAGAAGGGCCAGGGACAGCCATCTCTGGCTACACCTTC
TRBJ1-2,.,.,TRBV19,CASTRSPRELLYGYTF,TGTGCCAGTACCAGATCGCCCAGGGAATTGCTCTATGGCTACACCTTC
TRBJ2-2,.,.,TRBV27,CASSLLSGTYDTGELFF,TGTGCCAGCAGTTTACTATCCGGGACTTATGACACCGGGGAGCTGTTTTTT
TRBJ2-7,.,TRBD2,TRBV6-4,CASGGPTSGYEQYF,TGTGCCAGCGGGGGTCCGACTAGCGGATACGAGCAGTACTTC
TRBJ1-5,.,.,TRBV2,CASSDQDSSNQPQHF,TGTGCCAGCAGTGATCAGGATTCGAGCAATCAGCCCCAGCATTTT
TRBJ2-1,.,.,TRBV11-2,CASIDTEDNEQFF,TGTGCCAGCATCGACACGGAAGACAATGAGCAGTTCTTC
TRBJ2-7,.,TRBD2,TRBV7-7,CASSPYGLEAEQYF,TGTGCCAGCAGCCCATACGGACTAGAGGCCGAGCAGTACTTC
TRBJ1-5,.,.,TRBV2,CASSGAGAVYSNQPQHF,TGTGCCAGCAGTGGAGCTGGGGCAGTTTATAGCAATCAGCCCCAGCATTTT
TRBJ1-6,.,TRBD1,TRBV19,CASSFDRVFGSPLHF,TGTGCCAGTAGTTTTGACAGGGTATTTGGTTCACCCCTCCACTTT
TRBJ2-5,.,.,TRBV7-9,CASSPTRAGKETQYF,TGTGCCAGCAGCCCAACCCGAGCGGGTAAGGAGACCCAGTACTTC
TRBJ2-7,.,.,TRBV11-3,CASSLDRNSREQYF,TGTGCCAGCAGCTTAGATCGGAATAGCCGGGAGCAGTACTTC
TRBJ2-1,.,.,TRBV4-2,CASSQLVGDNEQFF,TGTGCCAGCAGCCAACTAGTAGGTGACAATGAGCAGTTCTTC
TRBJ2-7,.,.,TRBV30,CAGVSGPPGEQYF,TGTGCCGGAGTTAGCGGACCCCCTGGTGAGCAGTACTTC
TRBJ1-1,.,.,TRBV4-3,CASSQEAGAGTEAFF,TGCGCCAGCAGCCAAGAGGCGGGGGCTGGTACTGAAGCTTTCTTT
TRBJ2-7,once,.,TRBV7-2,CASSFRLDVEQYF,TGTGCCAGCAGCTTTAGGCTAGACGTCGAGCAGTACTTC
TRBJ2-1,.,.,TRBV2,CASITGQGAGEQFF,TGTGCCAGCATAACGGGTCAAGGAGCGGGTGAGCAGTTCTTC
TRBJ2-1,once,.,TRBV30,CAWSVSLLVGGPNSVGVNEQFF,TGTGCCTGGAGTGTATCCCTCTTGGTCGGGGGGCCTAATTCGGTCGGAGTCAATGAGCAGTTCTTC
TRBJ1-1,once,.,TRBV6-5,CASSLTGENTEAFF,TGTGCCAGCAGCCTAACGGGAGAGAACACTGAAGCTTTCTTT
TRBJ2-7,once,TRBD1,TRBV27,CASSSPLTGGPYEQYF,TGTGCCAGCAGTTCACCCTTGACAGGGGGCCCCTACGAGCAGTACTTC
TRBJ1-4,.,.,TRBV10-2,CASTDPVPQGGGEKLFF,TGCGCCAGCACCGACCCCGTGCCCCAGGGAGGGGGTGAAAAACTGTTTTTT
TRBJ1-2,.,TRBD1,TRBV4-3,CASSQGSDRGLYGYTF,TGCGCCAGCAGCCAAGGATCGGACAGGGGTCTCTATGGCTACACCTTC
TRBJ2-2,.,.,TRBV4-3,CASSPHQGLEGELFF,TGCGCCAGCAGCCCCCATCAGGGCTTGGAGGGGGAGCTGTTTTTT
TRBJ1-2,once,TRBD1,TRBV27,CASSRRTGINYGYTF,TGTGCCAGCAGTCGCCGGACAGGGATAAACTATGGCTACACCTTC
TRBJ2-1,.,.,TRBV27,CASSLWGENEQFF,TGTGCCAGCAGTTTATGGGGGGAGAATGAGCAGTTCTTC
TRBJ1-1,.,TRBD1,TRBV7-2,CASSLQGVITEAFF,TGTGCCAGCAGCTTACAGGGGGTTATCACTGAAGCTTTCTTT
TRBJ1-2,.,.,TRBV19,CASSIAYEWAYGYTF,TGTGCCAGTAGTATAGCTTATGAGTGGGCGTATGGCTACACCTTC
TRBJ2-3,.,.,TRBV6-6,CASRWTSTDTQYF,TGTGCCAGCAGGTGGACTAGCACAGATACGCAGTATTTT
TRBJ1-6,.,.,TRBV2,CASSESQGSYNSPLHF,TGTGCCAGCAGTGAAAGCCAGGGCTCCTATAATTCACCCCTCCACTTT
TRBJ2-3,.,.,TRBV10-3,CAIRGGESDTQYF,TGTGCCATCCGAGGGGGGGAATCAGATACGCAGTATTTT
TRBJ2-3,.,.,TRBV25-1,CASSEWGVTDTQYF,TGTGCCAGCAGTGAATGGGGGGTCACAGATACGCAGTATTTT
TRBJ2-2,.,.,TRBV10-1,CASSREGTGELFF,TGCGCCAGCAGTCGAGAGGGCACCGGGGAGCTGTTTTTT
TRBJ1-5,few,.,TRBV2,CASTQVTGEPQHF,TGTGCCAGCACCCAGGTCACCGGGGAGCCCCAGCATTTT
TRBJ1-2,.,TRBD1,TRBV12-5,CASGSRQGGGYTF,TGTGCTAGTGGTTCGCGACAGGGCGGTGGCTACACCTTC
TRBJ2-7,.,TRBD2,TRBV28,CASSSSGEASYEQYF,TGTGCCAGCAGTTCTAGCGGAGAAGCGAGCTACGAGCAGTACTTC